This T cell receptor beta chain was sequenced in a study of vaccination and CD4 T cells after COVID-19. This clonotype has just a few counts. Its antigen is still unknown. Cultured CD4+ T-cell DNA underwent Oncomine TCR Beta short-read sequencing. TCRdb processed the PCR reads anew with MiXCR; each CDR3 protein has one entry. The repertoire consists of over 15,000 distinct CDR3 sequences, with about 40% occurring once and the leading ten covering roughly 24%. The germline gives CDR1 GTSNPN, CDR2 SVGIG (reference sequence). This CDR3 is 11 amino acids long. V lost 6 bases and J lost 4, with 9 bases in between. The treatment was: roughly 10-day PBMC culture with coronavirus spike peptide pools or control peptides (ViraFEST assay). ViraFEST used peptide pools to expand antigen-specific T cells, then sequenced TCRs.

The TCR comes from a human donor who received a COVID-19 vaccine. This material consisted of CD4+ T cells from blood, cultured in vitro, taken before SARS-CoV-2 vaccination. This chain joins TRBV30 and TRBJ1-2, with D perhaps TRBD1 (6 bases). The CDR3 is CACRGAYGYTF. CDR3 DNA sequence: TGTGCCTGCAGGGGAGCCTATGGCTACACCTTC.